The 10 T cell receptor beta chains presented below share a single source sample, sequenced in a study of technical replicates of blood from a few donors. Clones were sequenced by immunoSEQ multiplex PCR, and TCRdb holds only the in-frame ones, with some missing. In the table there are about 81,000 clones, 95% of which are singletons. The sample was T cells isolated from PBMCs. All receptors come from a human donor in good health.

The J gene is TRBJ1-4, the V gene TRBV30, with D unresolved. The CDR3 is made up of 12 amino acids. V lost 0 bases to trimming and J lost 10 bases, with 9 bases between them. CDR1 is GTSNPN and CDR2 is SVGIG in the germline V gene (reference sequence). DNA for the CDR3: TGTGCCTGGAGTGTACTTCCACCAAAACTGTTTTTT. It specifies CAWSVLPPKLFF.

This clone was observed once. The rearrangement uses TRBV6-6 and TRBJ1-4, with 9 bases fitting TRBD1. Germline-derived CDR1 and CDR2 are MNHNY and SVGAGI (reference sequence). This CDR3 is built from 13 residues. Unmatched junction bases numbered 9, after V lost 6 bases and J lost 13 bases. Here the CDR3 reads CASRDRGRLGLFF. The CDR3 nucleotides read TGTGCCAGCAGGGACAGGGGCCGGCTCGGACTGTTTTTT.

This chain joins TRBV10-3 and TRBJ2-7, with a possible D match to TRBD1 (5 bases). This CDR3 region has 14 residues. CDR1 and CDR2 from the germline V gene are ENHRY and SYGVKD. V lost 0 bases to trimming and J lost 9 bases, with 15 bases between them. The CDR3 region is CAISESSQAVGQYF. In DNA, the CDR3 is TGTGCCATCAGTGAGTCTTCACAGGCCGTCGGGCAGTACTTC.

The chain joins TRBV2 to TRBJ1-5, with 11 bases identical to TRBD1. Germline trimming cut 5 bases from V and 2 bases from J; bases unmatched to any gene: 11. Per the germline V gene, CDR1 is SNHLY and CDR2 is FYNNEI. The CDR3 has 18 amino acids. The CDR3 DNA reads as TGTGCCAGCAGTACCGGGACAGGGGGTGTAATCGGCAATCAGCCCCAGCATTTT. It specifies CASSTGTGGVIGNQPQHF.

V gene TRBV29-1 combines with J gene TRBJ2-1; possibly TRBD1 for D (5 bases). The CDR3 length is 13 residues. Trimming cost V 6 bases and J 9 bases, with 18 bases left between them. Germline V gene sequence: CDR1 SQVTM, CDR2 ANQGSEA. The CDR3 is CSVRQILKGEQFF. The CDR3 coding sequence is TGCAGCGTGCGACAGATTTTGAAGGGTGAGCAGTTCTTC.

This chain uses TRBV6-6 with TRBJ2-1, with D perhaps TRBD2 (6 bases). Trimming removed 2 bases from V and 5 bases from J, with 13 bases in between. CDR3 length: 15 amino acids. Germline values: CDR1 MNHNY, CDR2 SVGAGI (reference sequence). The CDR3 reads CASSYGSGYNNEQFF. Written as DNA, the CDR3 is TGTGCCAGCAGTTACGGTAGCGGCTATAACAATGAGCAGTTCTTC.

The chain employs TRBV7-6 and TRBJ1-1, with 9 bases fitting TRBD1. V was pared by 5 bases and J by 3 bases, with 7 bases of the junction left unmatched. The CDR3 contains 15 residues. Germline CDR1 SGHVS, CDR2 FNYEAQ. The CDR3 here is CASSLGTGMYTEAFF. CDR3 coding DNA: TGTGCCAGCAGCCTCGGGACAGGGATGTACACTGAAGCTTTCTTT.

The rearrangement links TRBV6-5 to TRBJ1-1; D uncertain. Germline V gene lookup returns CDR1 MNHEY and CDR2 SVGAGI. Deletions cut 2 bases from V and 3 bases from J, with 7 bases between. CDR3 length equals 13 residues. CDR3 in DNA: TGTGCCAGCAGTTACCACATGGACACTGAAGCTTTCTTT. As protein: CASSYHMDTEAFF.

This chain joins TRBV18 and TRBJ2-1, with TRBD2 as a possible D gene (6 bases). Germline loops: CDR1 KGHSH, CDR2 LQKENI. Trimming removed 2 bases at V and 2 bases at J, with 10 bases between. The CDR3 contains 15 residues. For the CDR3, the DNA is TGTGCCAGCTCACCAGGGACTCAAGCCTACAATGAGCAGTTCTTC. Protein sequence: CASSPGTQAYNEQFF.

This chain joins TRBV27 and TRBJ2-3, with 9 bases aligning to TRBD2. Germline assignment: CDR1 MNHEY and CDR2 SMNVEV (reference sequence). V was pared by 3 bases and J by 4 bases, with 5 bases of the junction left unmatched. The CDR3 runs to 15 residues. The CDR3 nucleotides read TGTGCCAGCAGTTTTGTAGCGGGAGCGCCAGATACGCAGTATTTT. This translates into CASSFVAGAPDTQYF.